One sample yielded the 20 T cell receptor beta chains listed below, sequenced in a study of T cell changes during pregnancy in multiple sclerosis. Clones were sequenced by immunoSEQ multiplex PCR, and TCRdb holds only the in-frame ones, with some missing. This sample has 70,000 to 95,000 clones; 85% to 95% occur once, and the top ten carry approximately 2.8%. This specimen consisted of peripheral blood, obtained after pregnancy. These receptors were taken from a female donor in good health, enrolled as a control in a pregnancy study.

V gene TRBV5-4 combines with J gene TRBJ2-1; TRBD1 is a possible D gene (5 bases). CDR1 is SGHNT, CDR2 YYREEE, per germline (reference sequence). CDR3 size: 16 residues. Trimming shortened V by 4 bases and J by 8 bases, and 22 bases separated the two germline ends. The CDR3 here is CASSGAPGQVSHEQFF. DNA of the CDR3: TGTGCCAGCAGCGGGGCTCCGGGCCAGGTCAGTCATGAGCAGTTCTTC.

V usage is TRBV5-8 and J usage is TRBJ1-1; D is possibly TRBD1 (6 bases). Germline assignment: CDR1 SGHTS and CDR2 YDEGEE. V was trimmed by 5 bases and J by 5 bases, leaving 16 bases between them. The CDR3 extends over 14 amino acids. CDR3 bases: TGTGCCAGCAGTCGACTGCAGGGGATAACTGAAGCTTTCTTT. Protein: CASSRLQGITEAFF.

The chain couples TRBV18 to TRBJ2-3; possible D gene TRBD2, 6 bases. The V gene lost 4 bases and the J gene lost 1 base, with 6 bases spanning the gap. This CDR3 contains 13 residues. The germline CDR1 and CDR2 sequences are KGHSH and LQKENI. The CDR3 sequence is CASSREGTDTQYF. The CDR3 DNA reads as TGTGCCAGCTCACGGGAGGGCACAGATACGCAGTATTTT.

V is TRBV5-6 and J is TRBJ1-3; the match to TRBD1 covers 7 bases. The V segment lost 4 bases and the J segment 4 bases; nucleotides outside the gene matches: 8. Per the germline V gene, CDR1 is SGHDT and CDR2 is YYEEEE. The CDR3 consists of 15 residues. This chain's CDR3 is CASSRTGFQGNTIYF. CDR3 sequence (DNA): TGTGCCAGCAGCAGGACAGGCTTTCAAGGAAACACCATATATTTT.

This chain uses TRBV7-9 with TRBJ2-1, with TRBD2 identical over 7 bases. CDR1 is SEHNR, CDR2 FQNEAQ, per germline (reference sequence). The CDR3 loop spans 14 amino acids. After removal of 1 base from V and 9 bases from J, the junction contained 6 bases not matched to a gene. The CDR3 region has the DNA TGTGCCAGCAGCTTAGTGGGTAGCGGGCTTGAGCAGTTCTTC. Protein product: CASSLVGSGLEQFF.

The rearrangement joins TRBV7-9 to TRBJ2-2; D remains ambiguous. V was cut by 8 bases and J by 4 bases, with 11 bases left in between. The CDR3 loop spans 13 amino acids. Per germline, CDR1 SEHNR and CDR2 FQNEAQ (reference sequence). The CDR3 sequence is CASLWSGTGELFF. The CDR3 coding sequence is TGTGCCAGCCTCTGGTCCGGCACCGGGGAGCTGTTTTTT.

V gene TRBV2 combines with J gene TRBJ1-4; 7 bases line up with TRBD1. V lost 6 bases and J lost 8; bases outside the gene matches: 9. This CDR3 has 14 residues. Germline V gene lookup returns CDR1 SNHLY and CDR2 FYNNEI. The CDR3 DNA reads TGTGCCAGCAGAAGACAGGGTGCGGAGGAAAAACTGTTTTTT. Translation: CASRRQGAEEKLFF.

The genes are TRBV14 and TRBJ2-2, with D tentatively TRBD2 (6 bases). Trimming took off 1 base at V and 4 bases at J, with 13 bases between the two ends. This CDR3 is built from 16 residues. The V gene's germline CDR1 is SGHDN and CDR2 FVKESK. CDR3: CASSQGGAGGTGELFF. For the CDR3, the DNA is TGTGCCAGCAGCCAAGGCGGGGCCGGGGGCACCGGGGAGCTGTTTTTT.

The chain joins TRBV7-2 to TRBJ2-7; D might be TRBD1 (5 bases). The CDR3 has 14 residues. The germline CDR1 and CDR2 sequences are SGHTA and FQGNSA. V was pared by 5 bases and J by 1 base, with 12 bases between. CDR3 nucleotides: TGTGCCAGCAGCCCCTGGAAGGGGTCCTACGAGCAGTACTTC. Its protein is CASSPWKGSYEQYF.

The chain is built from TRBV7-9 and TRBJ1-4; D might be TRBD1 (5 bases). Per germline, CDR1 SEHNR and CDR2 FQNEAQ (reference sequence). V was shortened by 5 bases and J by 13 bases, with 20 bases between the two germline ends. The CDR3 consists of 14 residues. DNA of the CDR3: TGTGCCAGCAGCCGAACGGATACGATTAGGGGACTGTTTTTT. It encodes CASSRTDTIRGLFF.

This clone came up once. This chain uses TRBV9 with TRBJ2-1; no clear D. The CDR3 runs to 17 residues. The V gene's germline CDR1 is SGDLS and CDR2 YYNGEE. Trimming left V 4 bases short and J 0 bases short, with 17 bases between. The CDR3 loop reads CASSSRASSISYNEQFF. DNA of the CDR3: TGTGCCAGCAGCTCCCGCGCCTCGAGCATCTCCTACAATGAGCAGTTCTTC.

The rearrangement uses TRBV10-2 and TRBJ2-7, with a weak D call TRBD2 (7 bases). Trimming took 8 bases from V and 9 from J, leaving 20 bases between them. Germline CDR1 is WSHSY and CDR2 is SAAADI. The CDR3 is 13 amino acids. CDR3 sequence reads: CASGSGGSFGQYF. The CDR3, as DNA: TGCGCCAGCGGGTCGGGGGGCAGCTTTGGGCAGTACTTC.

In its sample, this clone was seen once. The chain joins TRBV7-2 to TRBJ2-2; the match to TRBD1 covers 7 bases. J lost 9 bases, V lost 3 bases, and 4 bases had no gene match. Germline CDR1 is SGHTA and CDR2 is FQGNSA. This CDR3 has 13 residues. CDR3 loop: CASSFLGGRELFF. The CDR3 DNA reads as TGTGCCAGCAGCTTTTTAGGGGGCAGGGAGCTGTTTTTT. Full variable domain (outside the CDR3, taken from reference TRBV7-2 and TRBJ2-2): GAGVSQSPSNKVTEKGKDVELRCDPISGHTALYWYRQSLGQGLEFLIYFQGNSAPDKSGLPSDRFSAERTGGSVSTLTIQRTQQEDSAVYLCASSFLGGRELFFGEGSRLTVL.

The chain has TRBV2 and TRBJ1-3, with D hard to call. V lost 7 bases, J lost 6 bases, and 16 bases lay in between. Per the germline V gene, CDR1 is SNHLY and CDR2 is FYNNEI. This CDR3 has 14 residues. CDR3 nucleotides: TGTGCCAGCACTCGAGGAGGGTTCGTAAACACCATATATTTT. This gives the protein CASTRGGFVNTIYF. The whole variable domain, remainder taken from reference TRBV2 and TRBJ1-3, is EPEVTQTPSHQVTQMGQEVILRCVPISNHLYFYWYRQILGQKVEFLVSFYNNEISEKSEIFDDQFSVERPDGSNFTLKIRSTKLEDSAMYFCASTRGGFVNTIYFGEGSWLTVV.

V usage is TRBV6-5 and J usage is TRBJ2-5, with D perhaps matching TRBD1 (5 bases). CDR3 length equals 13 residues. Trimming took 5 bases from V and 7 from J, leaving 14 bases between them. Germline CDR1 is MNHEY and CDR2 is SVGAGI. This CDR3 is CASSVGSQGTQYF. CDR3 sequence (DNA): TGTGCCAGCAGTGTAGGCAGTCAGGGGACCCAGTACTTC.

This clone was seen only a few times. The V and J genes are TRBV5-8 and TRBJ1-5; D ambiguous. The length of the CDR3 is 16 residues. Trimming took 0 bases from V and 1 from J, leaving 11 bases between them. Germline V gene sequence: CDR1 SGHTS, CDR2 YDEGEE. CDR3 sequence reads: CASSLAAGGSNQPQHF. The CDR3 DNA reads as TGTGCCAGCAGCTTGGCGGCGGGTGGGAGCAATCAGCCCCAGCATTTT.

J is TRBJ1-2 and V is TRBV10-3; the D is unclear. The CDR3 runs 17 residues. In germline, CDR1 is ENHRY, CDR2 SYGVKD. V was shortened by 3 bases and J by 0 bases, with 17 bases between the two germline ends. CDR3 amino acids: CAISERRGQTANYGYTF. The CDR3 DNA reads TGTGCCATCAGTGAAAGAAGAGGGCAGACCGCTAACTATGGCTACACCTTC.

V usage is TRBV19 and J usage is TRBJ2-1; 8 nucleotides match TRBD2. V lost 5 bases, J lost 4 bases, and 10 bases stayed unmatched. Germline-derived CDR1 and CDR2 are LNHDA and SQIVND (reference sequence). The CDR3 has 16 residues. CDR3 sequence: CASSLIVTSGYNEQFF. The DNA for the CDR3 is TGTGCCAGTAGTCTCATCGTTACTAGCGGTTACAATGAGCAGTTCTTC.

The CDR3: CASSLQTSYEQYF. CDR3 nucleotides: TGTGCCAGCAGCTTACAAACTTCTTACGAGCAGTACTTC. The chain carries TRBV11-2 and TRBJ2-7; unclear D gene. Germline V CDR1 and CDR2: SGHAT, FQNNGV. The CDR3 sequence is 13 residues long. Trimming removed 2 bases from V and 4 bases from J, with 9 bases in between.

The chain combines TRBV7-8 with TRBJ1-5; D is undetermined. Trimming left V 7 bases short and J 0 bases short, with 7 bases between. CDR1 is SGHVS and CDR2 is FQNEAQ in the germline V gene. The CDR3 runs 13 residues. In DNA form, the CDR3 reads TGTGCCAGCACGGTTAGTAGCAATCAGCCCCAGCATTTT. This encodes CASTVSSNQPQHF. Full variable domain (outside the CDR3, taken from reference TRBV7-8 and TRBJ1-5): GAGVSQSPRYKVAKRGQDVALRCDPISGHVSLFWYQQALGQGPEFLTYFQNEAQLDKSGLPSDRFFAERPEGSVSTLKIQRTQQEDSAVYLCASTVSSNQPQHFGDGTRLSIL.